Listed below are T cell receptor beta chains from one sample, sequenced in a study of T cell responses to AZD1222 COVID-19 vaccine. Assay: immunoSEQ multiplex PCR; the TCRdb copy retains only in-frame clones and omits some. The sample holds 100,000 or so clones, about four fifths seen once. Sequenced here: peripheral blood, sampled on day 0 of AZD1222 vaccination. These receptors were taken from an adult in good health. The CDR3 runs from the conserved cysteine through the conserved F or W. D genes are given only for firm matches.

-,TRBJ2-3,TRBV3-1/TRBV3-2,CASSQGILGRTDTQYF
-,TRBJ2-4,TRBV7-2,CASSFGGATKNIQYF
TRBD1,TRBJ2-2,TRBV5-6,CASSLEGQGVFTGELFF
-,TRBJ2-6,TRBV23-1,CASSQSEAGLGANVLTF
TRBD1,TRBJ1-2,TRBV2,CASSPRQGYGYTF
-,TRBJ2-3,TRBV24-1,CATSDPGHTDTQYF
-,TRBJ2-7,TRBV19,CASGVDIRRNEQYF
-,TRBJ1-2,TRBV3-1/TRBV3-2,CASSHFYGYTF
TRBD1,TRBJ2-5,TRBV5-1,CASSFNPGQQETQYF
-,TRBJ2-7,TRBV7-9,CASSASGSYEQYF
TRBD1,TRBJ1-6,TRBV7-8,CASSLIGTGGNSPLHF
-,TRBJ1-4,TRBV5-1,CASSLGTGRDEKLFF